This TCR beta chain was sequenced in a study of persistence of HIV-infected CD4 T cells. This was the immunoSEQ version 4 assay in survey mode. Assay used: immunoSEQ multiplex PCR; TCRdb lists only in-frame clones, some missing. Seen here are some 41,000 clones, more than 70% observed once, and the top ten hold approximately 1.6%. Stimulation used approximately 9.1 ug/mL lysate from CMV-infected fibroblasts. CD40L/CD69 double-negative CD45RO-high memory CD4+ T cells were collected. This CDR3 contains 15 residues. Trimming removed 4 bases at V and 4 bases at J, with 18 bases between. CDR1 is SGHKS, CDR2 YYEKEE, per germline (reference sequence). As regards this clone: As yet, its antigen is unknown.

This specimen consisted of CD4+ T cells sorted from PBMCs after approximately 18-hour stimulation, obtained from a patient who received antiretroviral therapy. The sequence was collected from an adult man with HIV who was CMV-seropositive. This sequence joins TRBV5-5 and TRBJ2-7; weak D call: TRBD1 (6 bases). The CDR3 sequence is CASSGSPGTSYEQYF. The CDR3, as DNA: TGTGCCAGCAGCGGGAGTCCCGGGACAAGTTACGAGCAGTACTTC.